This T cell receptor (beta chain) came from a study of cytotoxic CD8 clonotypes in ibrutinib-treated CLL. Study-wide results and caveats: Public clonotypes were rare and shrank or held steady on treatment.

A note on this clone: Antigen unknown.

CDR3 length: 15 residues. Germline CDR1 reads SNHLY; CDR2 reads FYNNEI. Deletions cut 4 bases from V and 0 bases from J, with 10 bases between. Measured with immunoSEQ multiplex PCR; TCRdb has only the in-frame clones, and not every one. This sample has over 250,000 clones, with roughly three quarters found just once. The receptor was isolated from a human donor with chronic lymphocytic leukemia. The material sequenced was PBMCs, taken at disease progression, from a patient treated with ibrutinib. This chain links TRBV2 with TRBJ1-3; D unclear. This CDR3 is CASSGVEGSGNTIYF. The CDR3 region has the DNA TGTGCCAGCAGTGGTGTGGAGGGCTCTGGAAACACCATATATTTT.